This T cell receptor (beta chain) was found in a study of T cell responses to AZD1222 COVID-19 vaccine. Findings and limits, study-wide: White British ancestry dominated among donors, who included more females, and clonal diversity was possibly underestimated. Increased Spike-specific TCR breadth and depth were observed after two AZD1222 doses. Nearly half of spike-specific TCRs reportedly target variant regions that are unmutated in the B.1.351 and B.1.1.7 variants.

The V gene's germline CDR1 is SEHNR and CDR2 FQNEAQ (reference sequence). This CDR3 has 15 residues. The ends were cut back, 1 base at V and 4 bases at J, with 13 bases in the middle. Produced via immunoSEQ multiplex PCR; TCRdb's table is partial and in-frame only. The sample contains fewer than 120,000 clones, approximately 94% of which appear only once. Of note for this clone: As yet, its antigen is unknown.

The input for sequencing was peripheral blood, taken 28 days after the second AZD1222 dose. The sequence was obtained from an adult who received the AZD1222 COVID-19 vaccine. This rearrangement joins TRBV7-9 to TRBJ1-1; D unclear. The CDR3 spells CASSLGSLISTEAFF. The CDR3 DNA reads TGTGCCAGCAGCTTAGGGAGTCTGATATCCACTGAAGCTTTCTTT.